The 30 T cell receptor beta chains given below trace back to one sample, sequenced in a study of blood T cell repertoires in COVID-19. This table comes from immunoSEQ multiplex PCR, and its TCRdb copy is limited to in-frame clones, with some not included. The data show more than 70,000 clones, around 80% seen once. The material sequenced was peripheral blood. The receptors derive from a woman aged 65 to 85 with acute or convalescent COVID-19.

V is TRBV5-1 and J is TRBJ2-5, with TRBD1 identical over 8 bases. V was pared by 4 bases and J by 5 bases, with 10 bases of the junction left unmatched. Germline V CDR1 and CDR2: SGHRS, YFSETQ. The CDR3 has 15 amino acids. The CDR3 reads CASSTGQGPAETQYF. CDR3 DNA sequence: TGCGCCAGCAGCACCGGACAGGGTCCGGCGGAGACCCAGTACTTC.

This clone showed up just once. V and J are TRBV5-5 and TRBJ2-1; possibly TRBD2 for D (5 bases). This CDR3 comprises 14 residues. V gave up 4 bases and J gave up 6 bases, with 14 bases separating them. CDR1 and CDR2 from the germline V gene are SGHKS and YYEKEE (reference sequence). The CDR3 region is CASSTYSVGNEQFF. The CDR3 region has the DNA TGTGCCAGCAGCACATATAGCGTCGGCAATGAGCAGTTCTTC.

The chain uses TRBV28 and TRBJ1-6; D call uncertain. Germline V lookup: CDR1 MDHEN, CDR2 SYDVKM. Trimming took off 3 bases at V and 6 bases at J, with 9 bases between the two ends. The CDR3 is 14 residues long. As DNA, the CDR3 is TGTGCCAGCAGTTTCGTTACAGTTAATTCACCCCTCCACTTT. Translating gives CASSFVTVNSPLHF.

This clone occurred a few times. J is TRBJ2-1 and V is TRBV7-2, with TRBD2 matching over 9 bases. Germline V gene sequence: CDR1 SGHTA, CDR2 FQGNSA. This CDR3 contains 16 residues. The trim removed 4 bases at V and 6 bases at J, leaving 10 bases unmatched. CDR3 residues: CASSSLGAGGINEQFF. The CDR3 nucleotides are TGTGCCAGCAGCTCACTTGGCGCGGGAGGGATCAATGAGCAGTTCTTC.

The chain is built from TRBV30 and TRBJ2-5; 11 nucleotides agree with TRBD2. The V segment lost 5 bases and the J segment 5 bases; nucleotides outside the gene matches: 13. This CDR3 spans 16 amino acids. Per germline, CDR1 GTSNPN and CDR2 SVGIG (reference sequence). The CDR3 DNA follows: TGTGCCTGGTCCCTAGCGGCTAGCGGGGGGCGGGAGACCCAGTACTTC. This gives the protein CAWSLAASGGRETQYF. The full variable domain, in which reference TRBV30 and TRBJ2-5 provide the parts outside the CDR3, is SQTIHQWPATLVQPVGSPLSLECTVEGTSNPNLYWYRQAAGRGLQLLFYSVGIGQISSEVPQNLSASRPQDRQFILSSKKLLLSDSGFYLCAWSLAASGGRETQYFGPGTRLLVL.

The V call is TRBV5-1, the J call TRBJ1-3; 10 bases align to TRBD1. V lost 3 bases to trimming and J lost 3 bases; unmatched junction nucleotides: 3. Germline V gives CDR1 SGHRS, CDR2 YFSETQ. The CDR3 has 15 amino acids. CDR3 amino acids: CASSSRTGGGNTIYF. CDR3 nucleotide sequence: TGCGCCAGCAGCTCAAGGACAGGGGGTGGAAACACCATATATTTT.

CDR3 in amino acids: CASSSLGGETQYF. DNA for the CDR3: TGTGCCAGCAGCTCTCTAGGGGGAGAGACCCAGTACTTC. The chain couples TRBV7-3 to TRBJ2-5; maybe TRBD1 (6 bases). The CDR3 runs to 13 residues. Germline lookup yields CDR1 SGHTA and CDR2 FQGTGA. The V and J ends lost 4 bases and 4 bases respectively, with 10 bases between them.

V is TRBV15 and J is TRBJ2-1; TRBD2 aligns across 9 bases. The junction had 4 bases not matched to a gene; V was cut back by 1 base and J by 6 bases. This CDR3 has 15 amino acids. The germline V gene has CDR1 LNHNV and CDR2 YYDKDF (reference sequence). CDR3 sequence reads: CATSRALAGGNEQFF. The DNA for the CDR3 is TGTGCCACCAGCAGAGCACTAGCGGGTGGCAATGAGCAGTTCTTC.

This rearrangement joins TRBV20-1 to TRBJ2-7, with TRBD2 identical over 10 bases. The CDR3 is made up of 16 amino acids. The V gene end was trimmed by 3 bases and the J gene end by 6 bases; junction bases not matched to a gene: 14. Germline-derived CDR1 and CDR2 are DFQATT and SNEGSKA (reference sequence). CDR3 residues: CSASNPSSGSWGEQYF. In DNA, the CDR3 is TGCAGTGCTAGTAACCCCTCTAGCGGGAGTTGGGGCGAGCAGTACTTC.

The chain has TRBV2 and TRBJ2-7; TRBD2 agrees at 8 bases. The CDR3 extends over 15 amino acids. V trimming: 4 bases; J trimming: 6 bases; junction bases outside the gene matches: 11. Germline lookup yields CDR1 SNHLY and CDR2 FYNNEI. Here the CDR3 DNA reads TGTGCCAGCAGTGCAAGGCCGGGACTAGAGGGCGAGCAGTACTTC. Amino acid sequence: CASSARPGLEGEQYF.

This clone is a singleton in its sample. The CDR3 DNA follows: TGCAGTGCTAGTATCACTAGCGGCACAGATACGCAGTATTTT. Translation: CSASITSGTDTQYF. The V and J genes are TRBV20-1 and TRBJ2-3; 7 bases align to TRBD2. V lost 3 bases to trimming and J lost 1 base; unmatched junction nucleotides: 4. This CDR3 comprises 14 residues. From germline, CDR1 is DFQATT and CDR2 SNEGSKA (reference sequence).

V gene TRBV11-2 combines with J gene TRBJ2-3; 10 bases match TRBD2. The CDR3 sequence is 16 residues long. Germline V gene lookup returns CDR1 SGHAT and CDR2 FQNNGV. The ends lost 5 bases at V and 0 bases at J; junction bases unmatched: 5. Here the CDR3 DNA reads TGTGCCAGCAGCAGACTAGCGGGCACTAGCACAGATACGCAGTATTTT. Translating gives CASSRLAGTSTDTQYF.

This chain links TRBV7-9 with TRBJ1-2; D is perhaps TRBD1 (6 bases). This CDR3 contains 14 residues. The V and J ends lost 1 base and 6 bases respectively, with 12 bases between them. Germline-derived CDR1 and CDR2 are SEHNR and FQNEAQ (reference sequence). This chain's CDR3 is CASSLGAGAHGYTF. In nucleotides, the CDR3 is TGTGCCAGCAGCTTAGGCGCGGGGGCTCATGGCTACACCTTC.

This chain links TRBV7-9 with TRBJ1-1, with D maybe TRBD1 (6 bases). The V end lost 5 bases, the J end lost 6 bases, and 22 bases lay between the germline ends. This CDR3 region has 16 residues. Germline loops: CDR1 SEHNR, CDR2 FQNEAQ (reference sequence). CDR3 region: CASSNHLRQVVAEAFF. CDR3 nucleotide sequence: TGTGCCAGCAGCAATCACTTAAGACAGGTAGTCGCTGAAGCTTTCTTT.

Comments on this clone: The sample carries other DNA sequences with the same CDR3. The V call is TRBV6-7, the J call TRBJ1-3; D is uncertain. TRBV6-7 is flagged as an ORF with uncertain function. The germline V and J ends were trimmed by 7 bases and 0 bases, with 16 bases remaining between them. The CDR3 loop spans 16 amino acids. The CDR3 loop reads CASTYPDCSSGNTIYF. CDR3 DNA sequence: TGTGCCAGCACCTACCCCGACTGCAGCTCTGGAAACACCATATATTTT.

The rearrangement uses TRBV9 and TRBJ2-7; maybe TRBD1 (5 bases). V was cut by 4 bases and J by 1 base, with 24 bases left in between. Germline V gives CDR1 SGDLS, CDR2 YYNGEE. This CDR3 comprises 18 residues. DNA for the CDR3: TGTGCCAGCAGCCCCCACCCGGCACAGGATCGTAGGTCCTACGAGCAGTACTTC. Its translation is CASSPHPAQDRRSYEQYF.

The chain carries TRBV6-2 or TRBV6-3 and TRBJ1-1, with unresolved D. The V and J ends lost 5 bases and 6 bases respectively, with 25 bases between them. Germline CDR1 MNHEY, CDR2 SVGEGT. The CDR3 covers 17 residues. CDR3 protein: CASSDRSYVKAVSEAFF. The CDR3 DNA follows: TGTGCCAGCAGTGACCGATCATACGTGAAGGCGGTCTCTGAAGCTTTCTTT.

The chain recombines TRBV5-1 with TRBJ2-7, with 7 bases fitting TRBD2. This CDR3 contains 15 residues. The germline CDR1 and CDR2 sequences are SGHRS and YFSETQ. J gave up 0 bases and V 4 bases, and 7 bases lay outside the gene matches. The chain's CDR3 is CASSQGPSGSYEQYF. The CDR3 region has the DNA TGCGCCAGCAGCCAGGGCCCTAGCGGCTCCTACGAGCAGTACTTC.

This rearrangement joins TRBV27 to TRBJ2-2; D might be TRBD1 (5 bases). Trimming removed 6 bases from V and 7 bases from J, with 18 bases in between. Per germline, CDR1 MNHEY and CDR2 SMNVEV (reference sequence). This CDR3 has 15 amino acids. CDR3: CASRRQSGWGGELFF. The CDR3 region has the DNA TGTGCCAGCAGGAGACAGAGTGGTTGGGGCGGGGAGCTGTTTTTT.

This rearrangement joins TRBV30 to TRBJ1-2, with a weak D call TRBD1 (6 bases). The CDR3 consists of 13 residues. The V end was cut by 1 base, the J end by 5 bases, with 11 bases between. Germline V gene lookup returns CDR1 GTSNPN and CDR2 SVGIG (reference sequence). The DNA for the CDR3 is TGTGCCTGGAGTGACACAGGGTTTTATGGCTACACCTTC. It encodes CAWSDTGFYGYTF. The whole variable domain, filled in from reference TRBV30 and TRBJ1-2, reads SQTIHQWPATLVQPVGSPLSLECTVEGTSNPNLYWYRQAAGRGLQLLFYSVGIGQISSEVPQNLSASRPQDRQFILSSKKLLLSDSGFYLCAWSDTGFYGYTFGSGTRLTVV.

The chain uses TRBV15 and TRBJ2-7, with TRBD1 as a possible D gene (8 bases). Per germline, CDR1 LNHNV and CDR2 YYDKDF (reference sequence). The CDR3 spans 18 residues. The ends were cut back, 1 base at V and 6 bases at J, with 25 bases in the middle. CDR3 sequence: CATSRAGTGGGLTGEQYF. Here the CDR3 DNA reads TGTGCCACCAGCAGAGCGGGCACAGGGGGGGGACTTACCGGCGAGCAGTACTTC.

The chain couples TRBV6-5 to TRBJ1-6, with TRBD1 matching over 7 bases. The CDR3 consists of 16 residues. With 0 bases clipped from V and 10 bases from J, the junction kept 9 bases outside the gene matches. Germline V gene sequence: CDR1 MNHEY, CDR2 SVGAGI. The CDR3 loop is CASSYSTPTGRSPLHF. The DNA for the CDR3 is TGTGCCAGCAGTTACTCGACACCGACAGGGCGATCACCCCTCCACTTT.

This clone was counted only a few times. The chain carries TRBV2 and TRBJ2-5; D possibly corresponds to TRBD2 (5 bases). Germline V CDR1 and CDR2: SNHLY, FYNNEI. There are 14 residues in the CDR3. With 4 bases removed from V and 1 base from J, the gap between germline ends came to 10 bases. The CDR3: CASSASGLQETQYF. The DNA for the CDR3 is TGTGCCAGCAGTGCGTCCGGACTCCAAGAGACCCAGTACTTC.

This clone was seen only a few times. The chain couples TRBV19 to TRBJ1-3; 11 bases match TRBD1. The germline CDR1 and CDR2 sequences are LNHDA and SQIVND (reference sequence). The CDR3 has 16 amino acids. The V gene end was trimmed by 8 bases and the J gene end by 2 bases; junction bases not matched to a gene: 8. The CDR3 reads CASQDRGLPPGNTIYF. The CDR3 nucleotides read TGTGCCAGTCAGGACAGGGGGCTTCCGCCTGGAAACACCATATATTTT.

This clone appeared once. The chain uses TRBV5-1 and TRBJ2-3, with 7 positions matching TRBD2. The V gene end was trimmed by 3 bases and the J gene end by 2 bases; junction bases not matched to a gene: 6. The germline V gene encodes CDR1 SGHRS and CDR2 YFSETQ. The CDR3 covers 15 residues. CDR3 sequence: CASSSLADLTDTQYF. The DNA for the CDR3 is TGCGCCAGCAGCTCCCTAGCGGACCTCACAGATACGCAGTATTTT.

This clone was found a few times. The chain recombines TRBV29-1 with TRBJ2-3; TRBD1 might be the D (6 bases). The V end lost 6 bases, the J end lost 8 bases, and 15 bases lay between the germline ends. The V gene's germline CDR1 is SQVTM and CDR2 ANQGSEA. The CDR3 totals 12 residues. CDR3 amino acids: CSVADQGPTQYF. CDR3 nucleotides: TGCAGCGTCGCTGACCAGGGGCCTACGCAGTATTTT.

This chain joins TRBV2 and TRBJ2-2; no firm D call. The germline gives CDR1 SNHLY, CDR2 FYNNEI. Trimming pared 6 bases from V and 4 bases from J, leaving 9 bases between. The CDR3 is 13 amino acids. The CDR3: CASSPRFTGELFF. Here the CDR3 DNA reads TGTGCCAGCAGCCCCAGGTTCACCGGGGAGCTGTTTTTT. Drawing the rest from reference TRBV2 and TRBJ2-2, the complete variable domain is EPEVTQTPSHQVTQMGQEVILRCVPISNHLYFYWYRQILGQKVEFLVSFYNNEISEKSEIFDDQFSVERPDGSNFTLKIRSTKLEDSAMYFCASSPRFTGELFFGEGSRLTVL.

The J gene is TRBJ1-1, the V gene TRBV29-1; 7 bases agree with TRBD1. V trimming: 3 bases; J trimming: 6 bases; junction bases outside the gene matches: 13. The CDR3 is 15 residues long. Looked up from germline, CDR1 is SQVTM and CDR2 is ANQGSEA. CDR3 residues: CSVDRNRGSGPEAFF. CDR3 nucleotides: TGCAGCGTTGATCGCAACAGGGGTTCGGGCCCTGAAGCTTTCTTT.

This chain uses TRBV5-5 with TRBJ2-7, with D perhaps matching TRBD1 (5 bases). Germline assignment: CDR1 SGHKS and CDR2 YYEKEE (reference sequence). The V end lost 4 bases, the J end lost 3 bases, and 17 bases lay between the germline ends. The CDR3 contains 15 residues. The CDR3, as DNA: TGTGCCAGCAGCCCACAGGTGCTCCTAGGCTACGAGCAGTACTTC. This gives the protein CASSPQVLLGYEQYF. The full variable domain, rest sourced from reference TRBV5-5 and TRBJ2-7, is DAGVTQSPTHLIKTRGQQVTLRCSPISGHKSVSWYQQVLGQGPQFIFQYYEKEERGRGNFPDRFSARQFPNYSSELNVNALLLGDSALYLCASSPQVLLGYEQYFGPGTRLTVT.

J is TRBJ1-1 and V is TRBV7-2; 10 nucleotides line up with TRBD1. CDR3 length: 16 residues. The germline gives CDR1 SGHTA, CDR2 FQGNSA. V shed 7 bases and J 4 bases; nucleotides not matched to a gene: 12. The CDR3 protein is CASIHPGQGRTTEAFF. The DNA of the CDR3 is TGTGCCAGCATCCATCCGGGACAGGGGCGGACCACTGAAGCTTTCTTT. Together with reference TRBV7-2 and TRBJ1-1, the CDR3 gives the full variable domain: GAGVSQSPSNKVTEKGKDVELRCDPISGHTALYWYRQSLGQGLEFLIYFQGNSAPDKSGLPSDRFSAERTGGSVSTLTIQRTQQEDSAVYLCASIHPGQGRTTEAFFGQGTRLTVV.